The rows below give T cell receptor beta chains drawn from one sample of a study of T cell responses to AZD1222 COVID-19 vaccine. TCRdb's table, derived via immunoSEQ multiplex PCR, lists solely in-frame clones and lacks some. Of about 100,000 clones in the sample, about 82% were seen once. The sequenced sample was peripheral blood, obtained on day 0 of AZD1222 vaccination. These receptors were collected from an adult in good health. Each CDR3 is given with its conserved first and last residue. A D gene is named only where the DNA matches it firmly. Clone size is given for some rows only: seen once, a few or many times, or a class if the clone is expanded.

CASSAGTGGNGELFF,TGCGCCAGCAGCGCCGGGACAGGGGGCAACGGGGAGCTGTTTTTT,.,TRBJ2-2,TRBV5-1,TRBD1
CASSIGTEETQYF,TGTGCCAGCAGCATCGGGACAGAAGAGACCCAGTACTTC,.,TRBJ2-5,TRBV9,TRBD1
CASSPTLGQRGTLDTQYF,TGTGCCAGCAGCCCGACATTAGGACAGCGAGGGACGTTAGATACGCAGTATTTT,.,TRBJ2-3,TRBV7-2,.
CASSYRTGVGQPQHF,TGCGCCAGCAGCTATAGGACAGGGGTTGGTCAGCCCCAGCATTTT,.,TRBJ1-5,TRBV4-1,TRBD1
CASRGTSGNVDEQFF,TGCGCCAGCAGGGGGACTAGCGGGAATGTGGATGAGCAGTTCTTC,.,TRBJ2-1,TRBV5-1,TRBD2
CASSLGGQGNTEAFF,TGCGCCAGCAGCTTGGGGGGACAGGGAAACACTGAAGCTTTCTTT,few,TRBJ1-1,TRBV5-1,TRBD1
CASSGTGGTDTQYF,TGTGCCAGCTCTGGGACAGGGGGCACAGATACGCAGTATTTT,.,TRBJ2-3,TRBV18,TRBD1
CASSLEPGLSYEQYF,TGTGCCAGCAGCTTAGAGCCGGGCCTCTCCTACGAGCAGTACTTC,.,TRBJ2-7,TRBV7-6,.
CASKLEIGEQTEAFF,TGTGCCAGCAAGCTAGAGATCGGAGAACAGACTGAAGCTTTCTTT,.,TRBJ1-1,TRBV6-5,.
CATSSEWNGYNEKLFF,TGTGCCACCAGCAGTGAATGGAACGGCTATAATGAAAAACTGTTTTTT,.,TRBJ1-4,TRBV15,.
CASSRIGTENQETQYF,TGTGCCAGCAGCCGGATTGGGACGGAGAACCAAGAGACCCAGTACTTC,.,TRBJ2-5,TRBV2,.
CASSFDRYQETQYF,TGTGCCAGCAGCTTCGACAGGTACCAAGAGACCCAGTACTTC,.,TRBJ2-5,TRBV5-4,.
CAWSVGLLYEQYF,TGTGCCTGGAGTGTAGGCCTTCTCTACGAGCAGTACTTC,.,TRBJ2-7,TRBV30,.
CASTLSRGANTEAFF,TGTGCCAGTACCCTCTCACGAGGCGCGAACACTGAAGCTTTCTTT,.,TRBJ1-1,TRBV19,.
CASSQEFITHYGYTF,TGCGCCAGCAGCCAAGAGTTCATAACCCACTATGGCTACACCTTC,.,TRBJ1-2,TRBV4-3,.
CATSDAGTEVEAFF,TGTGCCACCAGTGACGCCGGGACCGAAGTTGAAGCTTTCTTT,.,TRBJ1-1,TRBV24-1,.
CASSSHGRGEAFF,TGTGCCAGCAGTTCGCACGGCAGGGGAGAAGCTTTCTTT,.,TRBJ1-1,TRBV25-1,.
CASSRQGAGDTEAFF,TGTGCCAGCAGCCGACAGGGGGCAGGGGACACTGAAGCTTTCTTT,few,TRBJ1-1,TRBV28,TRBD1